This TCR beta chain was recovered during a study of blood T cell repertoires in COVID-19. At the level of the study: Spain, Italy and the United States supplied samples that represented acute and convalescent COVID-19. In each case, the material was cDNA or gDNA derived from T cells, B-cell-depleted T cells, or PBMCs.

Germline V gene sequence: CDR1 MDHEN, CDR2 SYDVKM. The length of the CDR3 is 15 residues. V was pared by 0 bases and J by 6 bases, with 5 bases of the junction left unmatched. In the study's own analysis: Quantification of nucleated cells was approximated via reference gene primer amplification. TCRdb keeps only in-frame clones here, not all; method: immunoSEQ multiplex PCR. That table gives V, J and clone size, and the DNA gave D and trimming. The sample includes roughly 85,000 clones, 86% of them seen just once. Specimen: peripheral blood. The sequence derives from a man aged 50 to 60 with active or convalescent COVID-19. The chain links TRBV28 to TRBJ1-1; 9 bases are a match to TRBD1. This CDR3 reads CASSLWGTGKAEAFF. The DNA of the CDR3 is TGTGCCAGCAGTTTATGGGGGACAGGGAAGGCTGAAGCTTTCTTT.